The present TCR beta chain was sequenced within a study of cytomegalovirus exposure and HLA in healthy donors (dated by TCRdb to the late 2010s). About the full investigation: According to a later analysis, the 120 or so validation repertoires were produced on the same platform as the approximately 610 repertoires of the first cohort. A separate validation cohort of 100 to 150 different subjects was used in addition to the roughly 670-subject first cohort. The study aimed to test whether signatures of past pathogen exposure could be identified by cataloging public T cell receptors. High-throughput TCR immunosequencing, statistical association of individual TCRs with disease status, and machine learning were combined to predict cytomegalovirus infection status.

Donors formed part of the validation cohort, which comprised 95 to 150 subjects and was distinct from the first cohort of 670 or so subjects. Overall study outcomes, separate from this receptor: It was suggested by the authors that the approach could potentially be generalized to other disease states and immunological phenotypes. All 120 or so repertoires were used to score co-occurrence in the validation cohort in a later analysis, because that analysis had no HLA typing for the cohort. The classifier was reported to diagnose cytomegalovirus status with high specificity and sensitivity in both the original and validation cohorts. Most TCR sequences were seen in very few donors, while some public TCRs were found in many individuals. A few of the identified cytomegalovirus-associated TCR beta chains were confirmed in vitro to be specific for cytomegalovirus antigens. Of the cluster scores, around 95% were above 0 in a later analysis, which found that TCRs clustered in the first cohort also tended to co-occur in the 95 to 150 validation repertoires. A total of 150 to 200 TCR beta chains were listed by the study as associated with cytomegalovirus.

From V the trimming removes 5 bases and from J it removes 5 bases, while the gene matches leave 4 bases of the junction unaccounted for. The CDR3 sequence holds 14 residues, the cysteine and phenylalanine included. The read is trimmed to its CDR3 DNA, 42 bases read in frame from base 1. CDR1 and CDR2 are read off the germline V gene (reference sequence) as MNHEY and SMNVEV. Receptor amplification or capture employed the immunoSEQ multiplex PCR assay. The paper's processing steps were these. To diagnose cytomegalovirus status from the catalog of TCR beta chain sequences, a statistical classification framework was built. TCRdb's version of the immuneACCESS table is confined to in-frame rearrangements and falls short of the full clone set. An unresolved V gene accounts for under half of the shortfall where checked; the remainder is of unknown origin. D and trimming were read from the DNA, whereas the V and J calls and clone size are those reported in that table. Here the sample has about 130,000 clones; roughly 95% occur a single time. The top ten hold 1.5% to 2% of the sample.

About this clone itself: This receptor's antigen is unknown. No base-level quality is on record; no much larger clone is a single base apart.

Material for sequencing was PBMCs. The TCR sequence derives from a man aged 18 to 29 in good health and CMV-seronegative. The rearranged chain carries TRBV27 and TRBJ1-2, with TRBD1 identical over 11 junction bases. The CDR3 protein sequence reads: CASSPRDRGYGYTF. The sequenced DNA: TGTGCCAGCAGTCCGCGGGACAGGGGGTATGGCTACACCTTC.